These 7 T cell receptor beta chains originate from one sample sequenced in a study of graft-versus-host responses after intestinal transplantation. These receptors' targets are unknown. Generated by immunoSEQ multiplex PCR, the TCRdb table keeps only in-frame clones and is missing some. The sample yields some 150,000 clones, around 90% seen once. Sequencing used unstimulated CD4+ T cells sorted from spleen or lymph node cells, obtained before intestinal transplant. These receptors originate from a human donor who received an intestinal transplant.

This chain uses TRBV27 with TRBJ2-7; 8 nucleotides align to TRBD1. Germline V gives CDR1 MNHEY, CDR2 SMNVEV (reference sequence). The CDR3 loop spans 15 amino acids. Trimming removed 2 bases from V and 2 bases from J; junction bases left unmatched: 5. In nucleotides, the CDR3 is TGTGCCAGCAGTTTACGGCAGGGGGCGGCCTACGAGCAGTACTTC. Protein sequence: CASSLRQGAAYEQYF.

The chain carries TRBV7-9 and TRBJ1-2; perhaps TRBD1 as D (5 bases). Germline values: CDR1 SEHNR, CDR2 FQNEAQ (reference sequence). The CDR3 contains 17 residues. With 1 base removed from V and 5 bases from J, the gap between germline ends came to 20 bases. The DNA for the CDR3 is TGTGCCAGCAGCTTAGGTGGTGGGGGAAAGAGGGAATATGGCTACACCTTC. It yields the protein CASSLGGGGKREYGYTF.

This chain uses TRBV27 with TRBJ1-1, with 8 nucleotides matching TRBD1. The germline V gene has CDR1 MNHEY and CDR2 SMNVEV (reference sequence). The CDR3 totals 17 residues. The trim removed 5 bases at V and 2 bases at J, leaving 13 bases unmatched. The CDR3 bases are TGTGCCAGCAGTGCAACCCCGTGGACAGGGACTAACACTGAAGCTTTCTTT. Amino acids: CASSATPWTGTNTEAFF.

The V call is TRBV7-9, the J call TRBJ1-2; D is uncertain. The CDR3 consists of 15 residues. Looked up from germline, CDR1 is SEHNR and CDR2 is FQNEAQ (reference sequence). V lost 4 bases and J lost 0, with 12 bases in between. CDR3 protein: CASSSTTLANYGYTF. CDR3 nucleotides: TGTGCCAGCAGCTCTACTACCTTAGCTAACTATGGCTACACCTTC.

The gene calls are TRBV11-1 and TRBJ2-3; the D gene is possibly TRBD2 (6 bases). V gave up 5 bases and J gave up 6 bases, with 18 bases separating them. CDR3 size: 15 residues. Germline V gene data show CDR1 as SGHAT and CDR2 as FQDESV (reference sequence). The CDR3 loop is CASSLFQEGGDTQYF. Here the CDR3 DNA reads TGTGCCAGCAGCCTTTTCCAGGAGGGCGGGGATACGCAGTATTTT.

The chain combines TRBV28 with TRBJ1-6, with a possible D match to TRBD1 (6 bases). Germline CDR1 reads MDHEN; CDR2 reads SYDVKM. V gave up 5 bases and J gave up 8 bases, with 16 bases separating them. The CDR3 runs to 15 residues. CDR3 nucleotides: TGTGCCAGCAGTCGCCGGACAGTAGTCGATTCACCCCTCCACTTT. This codes for CASSRRTVVDSPLHF.

This chain's CDR3 is CASSLSGGAWDGYTF. Here the CDR3 DNA reads TGTGCCAGCAGTTTATCTGGGGGCGCTTGGGATGGCTACACCTTC. V gene TRBV27 combines with J gene TRBJ1-2; D is perhaps TRBD1 (6 bases). V lost 0 bases, J lost 6 bases, and 14 bases lay in between. The CDR3 is 15 amino acids. CDR1 is MNHEY and CDR2 is SMNVEV in the germline V gene (reference sequence).